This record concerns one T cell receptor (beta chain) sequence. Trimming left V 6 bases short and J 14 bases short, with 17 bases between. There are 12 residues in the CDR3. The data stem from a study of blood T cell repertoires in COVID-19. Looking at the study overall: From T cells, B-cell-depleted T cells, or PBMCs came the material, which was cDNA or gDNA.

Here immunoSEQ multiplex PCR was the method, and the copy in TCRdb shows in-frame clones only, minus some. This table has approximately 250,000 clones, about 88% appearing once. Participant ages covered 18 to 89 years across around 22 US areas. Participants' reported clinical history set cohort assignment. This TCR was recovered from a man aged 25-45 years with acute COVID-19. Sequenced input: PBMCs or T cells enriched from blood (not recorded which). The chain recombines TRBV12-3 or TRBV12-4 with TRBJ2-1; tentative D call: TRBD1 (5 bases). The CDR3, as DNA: TGTGCCAGCAGCGGCCTGTTGGGGCAAGAGTTCTTC. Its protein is CASSGLLGQEFF.